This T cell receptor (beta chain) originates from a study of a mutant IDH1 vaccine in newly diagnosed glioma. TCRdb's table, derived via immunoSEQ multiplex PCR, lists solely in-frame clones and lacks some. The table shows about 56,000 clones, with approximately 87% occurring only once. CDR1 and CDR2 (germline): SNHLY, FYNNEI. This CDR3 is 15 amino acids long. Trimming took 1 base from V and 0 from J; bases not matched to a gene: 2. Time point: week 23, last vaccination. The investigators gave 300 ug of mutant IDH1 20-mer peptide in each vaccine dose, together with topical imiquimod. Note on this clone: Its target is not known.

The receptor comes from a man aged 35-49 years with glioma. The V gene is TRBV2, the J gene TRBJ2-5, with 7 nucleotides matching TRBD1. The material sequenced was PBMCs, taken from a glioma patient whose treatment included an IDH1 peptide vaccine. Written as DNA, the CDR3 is TGTGCCAGCAGTGAAGGGGACAGACACCAAGAGACCCAGTACTTC. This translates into CASSEGDRHQETQYF.